This entry lists 18 T cell receptor beta chains sequenced from one sample in a study of blood T cell repertoires in COVID-19 (dated by TCRdb to 2018 to 2021). The library was produced with the immunoSEQ multiplex PCR assay. TCRdb carries this immuneACCESS record with in-frame sequences only. Its versions omit some clonotypes, under half of them owing to an unresolved V gene in the studies checked, with the rest unexplained. A total of 200,000 to 300,000 clones appear in this sample, roughly 84% of them only once. The ten largest clones take up around 7.8% of the sample. The sample was peripheral blood. The origin of the receptors is a human donor in a cohort sampled during active COVID-19.

The gene calls are TRBV9 and TRBJ1-1, with a weak D call TRBD1 (6 bases). In germline, CDR1 is SGDLS, CDR2 YYNGEE. Trimming pared 0 bases from V and 1 base from J, leaving 13 bases between. The CDR3 runs 16 residues. CDR3 amino acids: CASSVGLDRANTEAFF. CDR3 nucleotide sequence: TGTGCCAGCAGCGTAGGGTTGGACAGAGCGAACACTGAAGCTTTCTTT.

This rearrangement joins TRBV5-5 to TRBJ1-5; D may be TRBD1 (5 bases). This CDR3 spans 15 amino acids. V was shortened by 2 bases and J by 5 bases, with 14 bases between the two germline ends. Germline V CDR1 and CDR2: SGHKS, YYEKEE (reference sequence). The CDR3 DNA sequence: TGTGCCAGCAGCTTAGGGCAGGGCCCTGATCAGCCCCAGCATTTT. This codes for CASSLGQGPDQPQHF.

The gene calls are TRBV7-6 and TRBJ2-1; 15 bases agree with TRBD2. The germline CDR1 and CDR2 sequences are SGHVS and FNYEAQ. This CDR3 has 18 amino acids. The junction had 5 bases not matched to a gene; V was cut back by 3 bases and J by 2 bases. CDR3 amino acids: CASSFWTSGRGAYNEQFF. CDR3 DNA sequence: TGTGCCAGCAGCTTCTGGACTAGCGGGAGGGGGGCCTACAATGAGCAGTTCTTC.

The chain couples TRBV6-5 to TRBJ1-4, with unresolved D. V was clipped by 5 bases and J by 5 bases, with 15 bases between them. This CDR3 has 15 residues. Germline loops: CDR1 MNHEY, CDR2 SVGAGI. As DNA, the CDR3 is TGTGCCAGCAGTCCCCAACCGGGATCGAATGAAAAACTGTTTTTT. This encodes CASSPQPGSNEKLFF.

This clone was picked up a small number of times. The genes are TRBV4-2 and TRBJ2-7; 9 bases fit TRBD2. This CDR3 is built from 15 residues. CDR1 is LGHNA, CDR2 YNFKEQ, per germline. V lost 4 bases to trimming and J lost 1 base; unmatched junction nucleotides: 5. The CDR3 sequence: CASSLNSGSSYEQYF. The CDR3 bases are TGTGCCAGCAGCCTTAATAGCGGGAGTTCCTACGAGCAGTACTTC.

This sequence joins TRBV12-3 or TRBV12-4 and TRBJ1-5, with D unclear. Trimming removed 3 bases from V and 4 bases from J, with 7 bases in between. The CDR3 spans 13 residues. The CDR3 coding sequence is TGTGCCAGCAGTTTTTCCGTTAATCAGCCCCAGCATTTT. Translated: CASSFSVNQPQHF.

The chain has TRBV13 and TRBJ2-1; TRBD2 matches at 12 bases. This CDR3 is 17 amino acids long. CDR1 PRHDT and CDR2 FYEKMQ come from the germline V gene (reference sequence). The V and J ends lost 4 bases and 9 bases, in that order; junction bases with no gene match: 13. CDR3 sequence: CASSSYKTSGSSPEQFF. DNA for the CDR3: TGTGCCAGCAGCTCATACAAGACTAGCGGGAGTTCTCCTGAGCAGTTCTTC.

The chain has TRBV4-2 and TRBJ1-2, with 7 bases that match TRBD1. Germline-derived CDR1 and CDR2 are LGHNA and YNFKEQ. The CDR3 contains 17 residues. V was clipped by 0 bases and J by 1 base; unmatched bases: 8. The CDR3 nucleotides read TGTGCCAGCAGCCAAGATTTTTGGGACAGTCATAACTATGGCTACACCTTC. Translating gives CASSQDFWDSHNYGYTF.

This rearrangement joins TRBV27 to TRBJ2-7; maybe TRBD2 (5 bases). The CDR3 consists of 15 residues. The V end was cut by 2 bases, the J end by 4 bases, with 15 bases between. Per germline, CDR1 MNHEY and CDR2 SMNVEV (reference sequence). The DNA for the CDR3 is TGTGCCAGCAGTTTACGGGGTTTTCCCTCATACGAGCAGTACTTC. It yields the protein CASSLRGFPSYEQYF.

This clone was seen a single time. The rearrangement links TRBV11-2 to TRBJ2-7; 7 nucleotides line up with TRBD1. The germline gives CDR1 SGHAT, CDR2 FQNNGV. V gave up 1 base and J gave up 4 bases; unmatched junction bases: 10. This CDR3 region has 16 residues. This CDR3 is CASSLARTFRGYEQYF. The CDR3 coding sequence is TGTGCCAGCAGCTTAGCCCGGACATTCAGGGGGTACGAGCAGTACTTC.

In DNA, the CDR3 is TGTGCCAGCGCCCCGGGACTAGCGGGAGGGCACAAAATTCAGTACTTC. Amino acid sequence: CASAPGLAGGHKIQYF. The rearrangement uses TRBV21-1 and TRBJ2-4; the table's D call, TRBD2, has no DNA check behind it. TRBV21-1 is recorded as a pseudogene. The CDR3 sequence is 16 residues long.

The chain couples TRBV3-1 (or the pseudogene TRBV3-2) to TRBJ1-3; 7 bases map to TRBD1. The CDR3 runs 15 residues. With V trimmed by 4 bases and J by 2 bases, 5 bases remained unmatched. From germline, CDR1 is LGHDT and CDR2 YNNKEL (reference sequence). The CDR3 DNA is TGTGCCAGCAGCCTATCCAGGGGGGCTGGAAACACCATATATTTT. It is translated as CASSLSRGAGNTIYF.

V usage is TRBV29-1 and J usage is TRBJ2-3; D perhaps matches TRBD1 (5 bases). Germline CDR1 reads SQVTM; CDR2 reads ANQGSEA. V dropped 5 bases and J dropped 4 bases, with 10 bases sitting between them. The CDR3 is 12 amino acids. CDR3 residues: CSVSGLSDTQYF. CDR3 sequence (DNA): TGCAGCGTTTCAGGGTTGTCAGATACGCAGTATTTT.

The rearrangement joins TRBV10-1 to TRBJ2-7; TRBD1 agrees at 10 bases. CDR1 WNHNN and CDR2 SYGVQD come from the germline V gene (reference sequence). The junction had 5 bases not matched to a gene; V was cut back by 4 bases and J by 2 bases. CDR3 length equals 15 residues. DNA for the CDR3: TGCGCCAGCAGTGGAACCGGGACAGGGGCCTACGAGCAGTACTTC. Its translation is CASSGTGTGAYEQYF.

The V and J genes are TRBV28 and TRBJ2-3; TRBD2 matches 16 bases. Germline V lookup: CDR1 MDHEN, CDR2 SYDVKM. The CDR3 loop spans 19 amino acids. Unmatched junction bases numbered 6, after V lost 3 bases and J lost 0 bases. CDR3 sequence (DNA): TGTGCCAGCAGTTTGTTTGGGACTAGCGGGGGGGCTAGCACAGATACGCAGTATTTT. Translated, it gives CASSLFGTSGGASTDTQYF.

This chain joins TRBV19 and TRBJ1-1, with 9 bases identical to TRBD1. This CDR3 region has 13 residues. In germline, CDR1 is LNHDA, CDR2 SQIVND (reference sequence). The V and J ends lost 6 bases and 3 bases, in that order; junction bases with no gene match: 2. In DNA, the CDR3 is TGTGCCAGTAGCCGGACAGGGGACACTGAAGCTTTCTTT. It encodes CASSRTGDTEAFF.

V is TRBV19 and J is TRBJ1-1; 9 bases match TRBD1. Germline CDR1 LNHDA, CDR2 SQIVND (reference sequence). Trimming at V came to 6 bases and at J to 7 bases, leaving 9 bases not matched to a gene. This CDR3 contains 14 residues. CDR3 nucleotide sequence: TGTGCCAGTAGAATACAGGGGGCGGAAAGTGAAGCTTTCTTT. The encoded protein is CASRIQGAESEAFF.

This chain joins TRBV7-2 and TRBJ2-5; 7 nucleotides line up with TRBD2. The CDR3 runs to 15 residues. V dropped 4 bases and J dropped 1; count of bases not matched to a gene: 6. The germline CDR1 and CDR2 sequences are SGHTA and FQGNSA. The CDR3 loop is CASSSAGLIQETQYF. The CDR3 DNA is TGTGCCAGCAGCTCAGCGGGACTAATCCAAGAGACCCAGTACTTC.